The source of this T cell receptor (beta chain) is a study of T cell repertoires in cytomegalovirus infection. This CDR3 region has 17 residues. Looked up from germline, CDR1 is SGHDN and CDR2 is FVKESK. After removal of 4 bases from V and 4 bases from J, the junction contained 13 bases not matched to a gene. This clonotype was seen a handful of times. No antigen is known for it. Study-wide results and limits: Using cumulative public TCR beta family frequency, the authors identified those who carried CMV together with the relevant HLA.

TCRdb re-called the reads with MiXCR, one entry per CDR3 protein. Of fewer than 550,000 distinct CDR3 sequences listed, about 15% are singletons. The sequenced sample consisted of CD8+ T cells from PBMCs. The source is a human donor in good health (CMV status not recorded). Some clones in this sample may be carry-over from other donors' samples. The gene calls are TRBV14 and TRBJ2-1; the match to TRBD2 covers 7 bases. In nucleotides, the CDR3 is TGTGCCAGCAGCCCTCTCGTCAGGCAGGGAGGGTACAATGAGCAGTTCTTC. The encoded protein is CASSPLVRQGGYNEQFF.